This T cell receptor (beta chain) was sequenced during a study of blood T cell repertoires in COVID-19. Overall study: Specimens from acute and convalescent COVID-19 originated in the United States, Italy and Spain.

In germline, CDR1 is SGDLS, CDR2 YYNGEE. Trimming took 4 bases from V and 3 from J, leaving 10 bases between them. The CDR3 covers 13 residues. In its sample, this clone was seen a few times. TCRdb's copy holds only in-frame clones and misses some; the assay was immunoSEQ multiplex PCR. The data contain roughly 180,000 clones, around 85% of them singletons. The source material was peripheral blood. The chain joins TRBV9 to TRBJ1-1; no firm D call. This sequence was found in an older man with COVID-19, enrolled during active disease. The CDR3 DNA is TGTGCCAGCAGCCGTACGGCGGACACTGAAGCTTTCTTT. Amino acid sequence: CASSRTADTEAFF.